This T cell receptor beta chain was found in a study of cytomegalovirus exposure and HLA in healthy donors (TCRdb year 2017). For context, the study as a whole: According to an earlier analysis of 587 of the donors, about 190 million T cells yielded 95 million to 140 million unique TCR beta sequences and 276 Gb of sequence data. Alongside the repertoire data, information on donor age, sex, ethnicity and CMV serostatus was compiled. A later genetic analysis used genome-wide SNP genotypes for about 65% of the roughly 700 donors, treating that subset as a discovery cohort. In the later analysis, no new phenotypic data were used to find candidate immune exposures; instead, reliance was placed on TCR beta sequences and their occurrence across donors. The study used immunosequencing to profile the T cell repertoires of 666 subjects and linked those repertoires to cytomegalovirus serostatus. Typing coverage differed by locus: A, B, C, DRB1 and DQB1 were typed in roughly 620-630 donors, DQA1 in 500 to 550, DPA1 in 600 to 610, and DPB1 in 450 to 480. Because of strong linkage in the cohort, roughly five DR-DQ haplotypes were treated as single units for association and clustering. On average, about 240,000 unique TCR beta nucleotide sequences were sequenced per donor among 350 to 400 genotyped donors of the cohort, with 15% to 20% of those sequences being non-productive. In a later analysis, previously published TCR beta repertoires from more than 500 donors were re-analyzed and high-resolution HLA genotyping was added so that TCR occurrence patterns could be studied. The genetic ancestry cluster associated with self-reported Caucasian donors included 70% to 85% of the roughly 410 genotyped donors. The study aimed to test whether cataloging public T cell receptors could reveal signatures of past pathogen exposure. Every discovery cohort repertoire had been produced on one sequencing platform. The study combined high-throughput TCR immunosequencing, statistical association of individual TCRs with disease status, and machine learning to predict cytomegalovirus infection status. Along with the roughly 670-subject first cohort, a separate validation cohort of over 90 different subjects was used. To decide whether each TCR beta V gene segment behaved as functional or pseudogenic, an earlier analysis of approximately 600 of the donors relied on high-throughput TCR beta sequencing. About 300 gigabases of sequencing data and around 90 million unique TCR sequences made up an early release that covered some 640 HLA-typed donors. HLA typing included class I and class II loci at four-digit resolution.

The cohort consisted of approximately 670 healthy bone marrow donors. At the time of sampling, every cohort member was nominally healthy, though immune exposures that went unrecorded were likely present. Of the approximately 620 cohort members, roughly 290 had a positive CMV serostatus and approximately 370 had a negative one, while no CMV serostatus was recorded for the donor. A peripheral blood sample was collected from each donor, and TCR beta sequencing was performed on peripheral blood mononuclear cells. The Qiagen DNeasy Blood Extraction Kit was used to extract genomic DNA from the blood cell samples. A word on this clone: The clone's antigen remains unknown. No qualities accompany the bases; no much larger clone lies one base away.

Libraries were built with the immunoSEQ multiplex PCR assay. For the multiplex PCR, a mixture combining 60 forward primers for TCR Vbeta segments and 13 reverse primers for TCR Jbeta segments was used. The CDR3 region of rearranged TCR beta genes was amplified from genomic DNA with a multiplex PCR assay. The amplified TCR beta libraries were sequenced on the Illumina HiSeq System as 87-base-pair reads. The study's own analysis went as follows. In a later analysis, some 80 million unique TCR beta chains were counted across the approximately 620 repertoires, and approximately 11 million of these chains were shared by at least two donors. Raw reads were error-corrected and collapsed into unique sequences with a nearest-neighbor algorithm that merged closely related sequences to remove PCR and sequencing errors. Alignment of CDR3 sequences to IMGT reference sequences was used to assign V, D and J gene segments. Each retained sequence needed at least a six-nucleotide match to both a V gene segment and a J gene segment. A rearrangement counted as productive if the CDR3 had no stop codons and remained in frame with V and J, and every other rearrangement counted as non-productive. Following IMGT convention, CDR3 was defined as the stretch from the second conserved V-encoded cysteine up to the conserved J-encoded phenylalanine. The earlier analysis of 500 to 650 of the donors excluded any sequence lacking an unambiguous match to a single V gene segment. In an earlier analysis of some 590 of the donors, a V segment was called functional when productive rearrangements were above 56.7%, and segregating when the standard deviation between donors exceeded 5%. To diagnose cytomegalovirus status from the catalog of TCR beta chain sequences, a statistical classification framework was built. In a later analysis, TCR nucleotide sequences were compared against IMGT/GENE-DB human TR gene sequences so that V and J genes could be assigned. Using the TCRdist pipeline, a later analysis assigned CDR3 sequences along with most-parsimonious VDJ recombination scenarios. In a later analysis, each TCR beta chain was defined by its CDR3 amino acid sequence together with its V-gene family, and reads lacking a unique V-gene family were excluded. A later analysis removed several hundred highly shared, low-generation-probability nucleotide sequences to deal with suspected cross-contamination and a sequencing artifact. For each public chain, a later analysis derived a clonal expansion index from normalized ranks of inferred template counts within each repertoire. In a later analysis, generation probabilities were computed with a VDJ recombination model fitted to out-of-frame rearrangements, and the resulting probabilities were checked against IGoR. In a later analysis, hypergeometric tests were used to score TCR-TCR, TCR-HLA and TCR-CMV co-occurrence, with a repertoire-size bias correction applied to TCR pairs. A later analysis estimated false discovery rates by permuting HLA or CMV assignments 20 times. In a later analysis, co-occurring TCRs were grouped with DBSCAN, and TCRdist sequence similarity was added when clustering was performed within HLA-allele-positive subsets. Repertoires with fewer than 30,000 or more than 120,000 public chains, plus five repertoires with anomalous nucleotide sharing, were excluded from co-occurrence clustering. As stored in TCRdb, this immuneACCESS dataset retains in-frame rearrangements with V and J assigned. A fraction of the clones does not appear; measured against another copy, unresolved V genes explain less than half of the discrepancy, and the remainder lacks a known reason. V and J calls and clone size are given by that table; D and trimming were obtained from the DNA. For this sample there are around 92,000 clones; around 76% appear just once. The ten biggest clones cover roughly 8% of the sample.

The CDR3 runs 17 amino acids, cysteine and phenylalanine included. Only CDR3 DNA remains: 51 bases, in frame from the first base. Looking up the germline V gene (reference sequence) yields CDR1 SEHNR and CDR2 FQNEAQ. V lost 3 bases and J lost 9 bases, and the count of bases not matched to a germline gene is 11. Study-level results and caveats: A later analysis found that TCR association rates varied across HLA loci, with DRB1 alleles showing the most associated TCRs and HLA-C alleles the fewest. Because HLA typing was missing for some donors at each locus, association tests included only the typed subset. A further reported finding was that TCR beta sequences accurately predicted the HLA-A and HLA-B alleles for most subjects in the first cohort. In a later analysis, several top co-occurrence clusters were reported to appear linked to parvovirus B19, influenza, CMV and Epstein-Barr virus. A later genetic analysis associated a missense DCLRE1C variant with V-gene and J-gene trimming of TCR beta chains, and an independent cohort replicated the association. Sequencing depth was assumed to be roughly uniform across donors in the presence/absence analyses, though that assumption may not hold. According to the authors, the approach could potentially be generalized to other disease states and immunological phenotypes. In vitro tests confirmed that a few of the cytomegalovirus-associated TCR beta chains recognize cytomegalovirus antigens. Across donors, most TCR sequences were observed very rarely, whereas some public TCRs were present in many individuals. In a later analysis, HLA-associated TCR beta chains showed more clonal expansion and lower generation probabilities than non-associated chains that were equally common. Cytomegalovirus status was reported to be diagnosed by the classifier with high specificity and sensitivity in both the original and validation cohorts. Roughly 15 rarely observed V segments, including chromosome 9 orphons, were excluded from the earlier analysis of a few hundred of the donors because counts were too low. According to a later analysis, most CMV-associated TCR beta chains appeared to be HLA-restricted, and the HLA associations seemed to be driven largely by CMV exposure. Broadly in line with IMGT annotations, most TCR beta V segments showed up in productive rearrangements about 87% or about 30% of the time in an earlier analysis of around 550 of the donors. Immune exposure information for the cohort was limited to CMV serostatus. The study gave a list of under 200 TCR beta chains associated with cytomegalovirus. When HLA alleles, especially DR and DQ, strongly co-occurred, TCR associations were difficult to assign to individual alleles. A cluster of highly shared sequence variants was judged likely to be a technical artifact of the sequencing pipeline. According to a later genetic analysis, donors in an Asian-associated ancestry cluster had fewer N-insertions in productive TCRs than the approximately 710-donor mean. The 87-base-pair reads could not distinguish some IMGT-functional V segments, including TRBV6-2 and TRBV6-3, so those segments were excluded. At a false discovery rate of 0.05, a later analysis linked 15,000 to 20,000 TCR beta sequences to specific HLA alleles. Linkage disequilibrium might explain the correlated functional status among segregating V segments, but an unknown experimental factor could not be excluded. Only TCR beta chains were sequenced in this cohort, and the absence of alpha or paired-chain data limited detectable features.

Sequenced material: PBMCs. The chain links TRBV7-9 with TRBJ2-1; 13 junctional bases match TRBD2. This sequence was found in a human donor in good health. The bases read TGTGCCAGCAGCTTTCCCCCTGGACTAGCGGGAGTTGGTGAGCAGTTCTTC. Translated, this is CASSFPPGLAGVGEQFF.